This T cell receptor (beta chain) was recovered during a study of radiation and T cells in renal cell carcinoma. Study as a whole: Nephrectomy followed 15 Gy stereotactic body radiation by 4 weeks.

Time point meaning: blood 2 weeks post-SBRT. Specified treatment: 15 Gy SBRT to primary tumor, nephrectomy 4 weeks later. Germline lookup yields CDR1 SGHRS and CDR2 YFSETQ. This CDR3 contains 15 residues. V lost 0 bases to trimming and J lost 1 base, with 10 bases between them. The repertoire was sequenced with immunoSEQ multiplex PCR; TCRdb's copy has only in-frame clones and lacks some. The sample includes some 150,000 clones, approximately 90% seen only once; the top ten take over 10%. This specimen was blood, taken from a patient whose treatment included radiotherapy and nephrectomy. This chain joins TRBV5-1 and TRBJ1-1; D remains unclear. The receptor comes from a woman aged 50 to 60 with renal cell carcinoma. CDR3 protein: CASSLEAPRNTEAFF. The CDR3 coding sequence is TGCGCCAGCAGCTTGGAGGCTCCCAGGAACACTGAAGCTTTCTTT.